This TCR beta chain originates from a study of blood T cell repertoires in COVID-19. For the study at large: The United States, Italy and Spain were the sources of the acute and convalescent COVID-19 samples. From T cells, B-cell-depleted T cells, or PBMCs came the material, which was cDNA or gDNA.

Original methodology: Using reference gene primer amplification, nucleated cell counts were estimated. Sequenced by immunoSEQ multiplex PCR; TCRdb stores in-frame clones only, minus some. V and J calls and clone size are copied from that table; D and trimming were computed from the DNA. Here the sample spans 60,000 or so clones, around four fifths being singletons. The V end was cut by 7 bases, the J end by 5 bases, with 23 bases between. CDR3 length: 15 residues. Germline values: CDR1 GTSNPN, CDR2 SVGIG (reference sequence). The source of this sequence is a woman older than 75 with acute or convalescent COVID-19. The chain is built from TRBV30 and TRBJ1-2; D is unresolved. Sample: peripheral blood. The CDR3 is CAFHLSGGIIYGYTF. The CDR3 DNA reads as TGTGCCTTCCACCTAAGTGGAGGGATAATTTATGGCTACACCTTC.